This T cell receptor (beta chain) originates from a study of regulatory and conventional T cells in RAG deficiency. The study, taken as a whole, reports: Shorter CDR3s in all patient subsets; >90% Treg-Tconv overlap in Omenn. Other subsets showed around 9.4-fold reductions, but Treg unique TCR beta sequences fell roughly 100-fold in these patients. RAG-deficient patients showed markedly lower Shannon entropy and higher Simpson indices than control T-cell subsets.

The CDR3 spans 16 residues. The V gene end was trimmed by 4 bases and the J gene end by 9 bases; junction bases not matched to a gene: 11. The germline V gene has CDR1 SGHNT and CDR2 YYREEE (reference sequence). Method: immunoSEQ multiplex PCR; TCRdb's copy keeps in-frame clones and lacks some. The sample carries around 30,000 clones, about 96% recorded once. Conventional CD4+ T cells were sorted from blood as CD25-low CD127-high cells. A remark on this clone: Its antigen is not known.

The same sample was also studied in work on regulatory T cells. This second study says: The PCR used 52 TRBV and 13 TRBJ primers. Patient repertoires had restricted TRB V-J pairs and skewed V and J usage, most in Tregs.

V usage is TRBV5-4 and J usage is TRBJ1-6; 9 bases map to TRBD1. The clonotype was recovered from a human donor in good health. Sequencing used CD25- CD4+ T cells sorted from blood. CDR3 coding DNA: TGTGCCAGCAGCCCTGGGGGACAGGGTATGGGTTCACCCCTCCACTTT. It encodes CASSPGGQGMGSPLHF.